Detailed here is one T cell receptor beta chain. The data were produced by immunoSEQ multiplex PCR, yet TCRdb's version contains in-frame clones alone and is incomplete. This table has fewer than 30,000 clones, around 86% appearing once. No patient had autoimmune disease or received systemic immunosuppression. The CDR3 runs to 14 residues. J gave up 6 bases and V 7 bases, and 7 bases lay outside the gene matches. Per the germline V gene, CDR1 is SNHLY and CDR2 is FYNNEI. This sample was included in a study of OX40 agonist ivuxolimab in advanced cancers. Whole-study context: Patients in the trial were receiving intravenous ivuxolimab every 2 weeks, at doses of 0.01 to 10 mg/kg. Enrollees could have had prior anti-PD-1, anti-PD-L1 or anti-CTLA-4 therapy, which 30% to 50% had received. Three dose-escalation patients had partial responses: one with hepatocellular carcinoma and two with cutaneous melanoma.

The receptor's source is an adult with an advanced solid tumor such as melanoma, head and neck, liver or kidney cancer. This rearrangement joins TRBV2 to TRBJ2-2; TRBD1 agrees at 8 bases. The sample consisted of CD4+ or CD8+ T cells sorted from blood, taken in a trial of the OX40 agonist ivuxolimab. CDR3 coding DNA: TGTGCCAGCATACGGCAGGGGGCCTCCGGGGAGCTGTTTTTT. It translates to CASIRQGASGELFF.